This TCR beta chain stems from a study of blood T cell repertoires in COVID-19. Study context: From the United States, Italy and Spain came samples of acute and convalescent COVID-19.

This clone has a single count. This CDR3 has 15 residues. Per the original data handling: Amplification from reference gene primers served as the basis for estimated nucleated cell counts. Some clones are missing from TCRdb's copy, which holds only in-frame ones; the method was immunoSEQ multiplex PCR. The V and J calls and the clone size are those of that table, but D and trimming were determined from the DNA. The repertoire holds approximately 300,000 clones, 85% to 90% seen once, with 3.5% to 4.5% in the top ten. The rearrangement links TRBV21-1 to TRBJ1-5; the tabulated D call, TRBD1, remains unverified against the DNA. TRBV21-1 is described as a pseudogene. The receptor was isolated from a woman in her 40s with acute or convalescent COVID-19. Sequenced: peripheral blood. The CDR3 bases are TGTGCCAGCAGCAAAGGGGGCAGCAGCAATCAGCCCCAGCATTTT. Its translation is CASSKGGSSNQPQHF.